These 20 T cell receptor beta chains were sequenced from one sample in a study of cytomegalovirus exposure and HLA in healthy donors. 60 Vbeta and 13 Jbeta primers were used in PCR. Using immunoSEQ multiplex PCR, the repertoire was profiled, and TCRdb retains in-frame clones only, with some absent. The sample includes more than 150,000 clones, roughly 80% of them seen just once. Input material: PBMCs. The receptors originated from a man aged 45-60 years in good health and CMV-seropositive.

The V gene is TRBV5-1, the J gene TRBJ1-2; a weak D match, TRBD1 (6 bases). The V gene lost 0 bases and the J gene lost 5 bases, with 11 bases spanning the gap. This CDR3 is built from 14 residues. From germline, CDR1 is SGHRS and CDR2 YFSETQ. The CDR3 is CASSLGRGAYGYTF. CDR3 in DNA: TGCGCCAGCAGCTTGGGCAGGGGCGCATATGGCTACACCTTC.

The chain couples TRBV6-1 to TRBJ1-4; 10 bases fit TRBD1. Germline V gene lookup returns CDR1 MNHNS and CDR2 SASEGT. V shed 10 bases, J shed 6 bases, and the junction held 8 bases outside the gene matches. The CDR3 runs 14 residues. The CDR3 DNA is TGTGCCATTGGACGGGGACAGGGGTATGAAAAACTGTTTTTT. Translating it yields CAIGRGQGYEKLFF.

The chain recombines TRBV11-2 with TRBJ2-5, with D maybe TRBD2 (5 bases). Germline V gene sequence: CDR1 SGHAT, CDR2 FQNNGV. V was pared by 5 bases and J by 5 bases, with 9 bases between. The CDR3 is 12 residues long. The CDR3 region has the DNA TGTGCCAGCAGCCCGGACTTTGAGACCCAGTACTTC. Its protein product is CASSPDFETQYF.

The V gene is TRBV7-6, the J gene TRBJ2-3, with 8 bases that match TRBD2. The CDR3 loop spans 14 amino acids. Trimming removed 3 bases from V and 5 bases from J; junction bases left unmatched: 4. The germline V gene has CDR1 SGHVS and CDR2 FNYEAQ. The CDR3 protein is CASSFPGGGDTQYF. CDR3 DNA sequence: TGTGCCAGCAGCTTTCCGGGAGGGGGAGATACGCAGTATTTT.

V usage is TRBV5-1 and J usage is TRBJ2-3; TRBD2 agrees at 10 bases. CDR1 SGHRS and CDR2 YFSETQ come from the germline V gene. The ends lost 3 bases at V and 2 bases at J; junction bases unmatched: 6. The CDR3 length is 16 residues. CDR3 DNA sequence: TGCGCCAGCAGCTCACTAGCGGGGCCTATCACAGATACGCAGTATTTT. Translated: CASSSLAGPITDTQYF. Combining the CDR3 with reference TRBV5-1 and TRBJ2-3 gives the whole variable domain KAGVTQTPRYLIKTRGQQVTLSCSPISGHRSVSWYQQTPGQGLQFLFEYFSETQRNKGNFPGRFSGRQFSNSRSEMNVSTLELGDSALYLCASSSLAGPITDTQYFGPGTRLTVL.

The J gene is TRBJ1-1, the V gene TRBV9, with 8 bases identical to TRBD1. V was clipped by 3 bases and J by 7 bases; unmatched bases: 11. Looked up from germline, CDR1 is SGDLS and CDR2 is YYNGEE. This CDR3 comprises 15 residues. The CDR3 nucleotides read TGTGCCAGCAGCGCTCAGGACAGGGCAACAAGTGAAGCTTTCTTT. Its translation: CASSAQDRATSEAFF.

The CDR3 spells CASSPPGYEQYF. In DNA, the CDR3 is TGTGCCAGCTCACCACCCGGGTACGAGCAGTACTTC. The genes are TRBV18 and TRBJ2-7; D gene uncertain. Germline lookup yields CDR1 KGHSH and CDR2 LQKENI. The CDR3 length is 12 residues. With 0 bases removed from V and 4 bases from J, the gap between germline ends came to 4 bases.

This clone has only a few counts. This chain uses TRBV2 with TRBJ2-1; D is possibly TRBD2 (5 bases). The CDR3 sequence is 11 residues long. The germline gives CDR1 SNHLY, CDR2 FYNNEI. With 5 bases removed from V and 8 bases from J, the gap between germline ends came to 7 bases. The CDR3 region is CASSSGYEQFF. The CDR3 nucleotides are TGTGCCAGCAGTAGCGGATATGAGCAGTTCTTC.

This chain links TRBV7-9 with TRBJ2-2; possibly TRBD1 for D (5 bases). Germline V gene data show CDR1 as SEHNR and CDR2 as FQNEAQ (reference sequence). The CDR3 covers 15 residues. Between the trimmed V and J ends, which lost 0 bases and 1 base, there was a span of 6 bases. In nucleotides, the CDR3 is TGTGCCAGCAGCTTAGCAGGGGTGAACACCGGGGAGCTGTTTTTT. Encoded protein: CASSLAGVNTGELFF.

The V and J genes are TRBV30 and TRBJ1-3; tentative D call: TRBD1 (6 bases). The V gene lost 2 bases and the J gene lost 4 bases, with 12 bases spanning the gap. CDR3 length: 14 residues. The V gene's germline CDR1 is GTSNPN and CDR2 SVGIG (reference sequence). Here the CDR3 reads CAWSLQGAGNTIYF. For the CDR3, the DNA is TGTGCCTGGAGTTTACAGGGAGCAGGAAACACCATATATTTT.

V gene TRBV2 combines with J gene TRBJ1-1; D call uncertain. V was clipped by 5 bases and J by 4 bases, with 14 bases between them. Germline V gene sequence: CDR1 SNHLY, CDR2 FYNNEI. There are 14 residues in the CDR3. This chain's CDR3 is CASSYAREVTEAFF. The CDR3 coding sequence is TGTGCCAGCAGTTACGCCCGTGAGGTCACTGAAGCTTTCTTT.

In its sample, this clone was seen a few times. V usage is TRBV9 and J usage is TRBJ2-1; unclear D gene. The CDR3 consists of 13 residues. The V gene's germline CDR1 is SGDLS and CDR2 YYNGEE. V was cut by 3 bases and J by 1 base, with 5 bases left in between. The CDR3 DNA sequence: TGTGCCAGCAGCGGAGGTTCCTACAATGAGCAGTTCTTC. Protein sequence: CASSGGSYNEQFF.

The chain is built from TRBV30 and TRBJ1-4; D is ambiguous. The germline gives CDR1 GTSNPN, CDR2 SVGIG (reference sequence). This CDR3 is built from 14 residues. Trimming cost V 3 bases and J 7 bases, with 15 bases left between them. CDR3 amino acids: CAWSRTAGSEKLFF. As DNA, the CDR3 is TGTGCCTGGAGCCGGACTGCGGGGAGTGAAAAACTGTTTTTT.

The rearrangement uses TRBV18 and TRBJ2-3, with 8 bases fitting TRBD2. Unmatched junction bases numbered 5, after V lost 1 base and J lost 2 bases. Germline lookup yields CDR1 KGHSH and CDR2 LQKENI. The CDR3 covers 16 residues. The CDR3 sequence: CASSPQAGASTDTQYF. Here the CDR3 DNA reads TGTGCCAGCTCACCACAAGCGGGGGCTTCCACAGATACGCAGTATTTT.

This clone was detected a few times. The CDR3 DNA sequence: TGTGCCAGCAGCAACCGGGACAGGGGTTCACCCCTCCACTTT. Protein sequence: CASSNRDRGSPLHF. The rearrangement uses TRBV5-5 and TRBJ1-6; 10 bases align to TRBD1. Germline V lookup: CDR1 SGHKS, CDR2 YYEKEE (reference sequence). With 4 bases clipped from V and 9 bases from J, the junction kept 4 bases outside the gene matches. The CDR3 runs 14 residues.

The chain uses TRBV25-1 and TRBJ2-3; perhaps TRBD1 as D (6 bases). Per germline, CDR1 MGHDK and CDR2 SYGVNS. The CDR3 is made up of 16 amino acids. V lost 4 bases, J lost 0 bases, and 14 bases lay in between. The CDR3 loop reads CASSGPDSASTDTQYF. DNA for the CDR3: TGTGCCAGCAGTGGGCCGGACAGTGCTAGCACAGATACGCAGTATTTT.

This clone was detected once. This sequence joins TRBV5-4 and TRBJ1-5; D gene uncertain. Germline V CDR1 and CDR2: SGHNT, YYREEE (reference sequence). This CDR3 has 14 residues. Trimming took 4 bases from V and 3 from J, leaving 11 bases between them. CDR3 sequence reads: CASSRHGPNQPQHF. The CDR3 DNA reads as TGTGCCAGCAGCCGACATGGCCCCAATCAGCCCCAGCATTTT.

This chain links TRBV11-1 with TRBJ2-1; a weak D match, TRBD1 (5 bases). Germline values: CDR1 SGHAT, CDR2 FQDESV (reference sequence). CDR3 length equals 16 residues. V was cut by 2 bases and J by 5 bases, with 16 bases left in between. Here the CDR3 DNA reads TGTGCCAGCAGCTTACATAGGGCAGGGTCCCACAATGAGCAGTTCTTC. Translated, it gives CASSLHRAGSHNEQFF.

The genes are TRBV5-1 and TRBJ2-2, with TRBD2 matching 7 bases. V was clipped by 4 bases and J by 4 bases; unmatched bases: 4. Germline V gene sequence: CDR1 SGHRS, CDR2 YFSETQ. The CDR3 contains 14 residues. CDR3: CASSPSGPTGELFF. CDR3 in DNA: TGCGCCAGCAGCCCTAGCGGACCCACCGGGGAGCTGTTTTTT.

The V call is TRBV6-6, the J call TRBJ1-4, with D uncertain. V was trimmed by 6 bases and J by 7 bases, leaving 9 bases between them. This CDR3 has 12 residues. Per germline, CDR1 MNHNY and CDR2 SVGAGI (reference sequence). Written as DNA, the CDR3 is TGTGCCAGCAGCCTTAAAGCTGAAAAACTGTTTTTT. Amino acid sequence: CASSLKAEKLFF.